The present TCR beta chain was sequenced within a study of T cells in Graves' hyperthyroidism and ophthalmopathy (dated by TCRdb to between 2018 and 2021). Study-wide context: Peripheral blood samples were taken at initial diagnosis, before any treatment was given. To identify distinguishing TCR V-J signatures, a discovery cohort of some 100 patients was used, comprising some 45 with Graves' ophthalmopathy and approximately 58 with stable Graves' hyperthyroidism. Prospective prediction of ophthalmopathy was tested in an independent validation cohort consisting of 18 hyperthyroidism patients and approximately 16 patients who later progressed to ophthalmopathy. For training and testing, the 100 or so patients in the discovery cohort were randomly divided in a 7:3 ratio. The study also compared thyroid tissue and blood T-cell repertoires from about six Graves' hyperthyroidism patients. After sampling, hyperthyroidism patients received methimazole starting at 30 mg daily, and ophthalmopathy patients received high-dose intravenous methylprednisolone. According to the paper, TCR Vbeta CDR3 sequencing was carried out on over 130 peripheral blood samples, which came from 40 to 45 ophthalmopathy, about 75 hyperthyroidism and about 17 progressor patients.

Overall results and qualifications from the work: A 13 V-J signature model separated ophthalmopathy from stable hyperthyroidism, with approximately 87% sensitivity and about 81% specificity in cross-validation and 80%/75% in testing. In validation, the model predicted progression to ophthalmopathy a median of roughly six months before onset, with over 60% sensitivity and 72.22% specificity. Most expanded thyroid clonotypes (frequency above 0.001) were also detected in blood, a finding suggesting that blood repertoires may reflect thyroid immune responses. No statistical method was used to fix the sample size in advance, and group allocation was not hidden from the investigators.

Moderately to severely active disease, a Clinical Activity Score of at least 3, a NOSPECS grade of at least 4, and a duration under 3 months were present in ophthalmopathy patients. Any patient with an uncontrolled infection, another autoimmune disease, pregnancy or lactation was excluded. Clinical symptoms, serum thyroxine and TRAb, thyroid ultrasound, and orbital computed tomography formed the basis for the diagnoses. PBMCs were separated from approximately 9.9 ml of fresh peripheral blood using Ficoll-Paque density gradient centrifugation. Trizol reagent was used to extract total RNA, and RNA quality was then checked on an Agilent 2100 Bioanalyzer. The TCR beta CDR3 regions were amplified from the RNA transcripts. A first-round RT-PCR of the TCR CDR3 used the HTBI primer set with the Qiagen OneStep RT-PCR kit. A second multiplex PCR round built the libraries, followed by size selection and purification. Sequencing of the libraries was done on an Illumina HiSeq2000 using paired-end 100 bp reads. As for the original processing: SOAPnuke was used to process the raw data, throwing out any read that contained adapters or uncalled bases, had a mean Phred below 15, or lacked an exact constant-primer or identifier match. COPE v1.2.5 was used to merge the high-quality paired reads, and each unique nucleotide sequence was defined as a clonotype. MiTCR v1.1 was used to align the clonotypes against IMGT TRBV, TRBD and TRBJ reference segments. The analysis included only V-J combinations with a frequency above 0.0001, which together covered 99% to 99.2% of the repertoires. The TCS score was defined as the ratio of F50 (clonal expansion) to E x V (chaos), calculated using BLOSUM62-based TCRdist between CDR3 peptides within each V-J. Welch's t-statistics and random forest reduced 514 V-J features to about 13, which were used in a naive Bayes classifier (R e1071). The raw public data were reprocessed by TCRdb itself: fastp quality trimming at Q25, MiXCR clonotype calling, in-frame beta chains only. For every CDR3 protein sequence, its rows merge into one entry that carries the most common genes and DNA. In this record, the V and J calls reflect TCRdb's handling and not the investigators' own analysis. Within this sample are around 500,000 distinct CDR3 sequences, with around 15% of them counted one time only. The top ten clonotypes cover 25% to 30% of the sample.

This clonotype showed up just once. Its cognate antigen has yet to be identified. Base qualities are not at hand, and no much larger clone is one base apart. A single read counts as weak evidence. Germline trimming amounts to 5 bases on V and 5 bases on J, with 9 as the count of junction bases outside the gene matches. From the cysteine up to the phenylalanine, the CDR3 has a length of 16 residues. The DNA shown is the 48-base CDR3, in frame from base 1. CDR1 MDHEN and CDR2 SYDVKM were looked up in the germline V gene. The chain employs TRBV28 and TRBJ2-1; 10 central bases correspond to TRBD2. The TCR originated in a woman aged 30 to 39 with Graves' ophthalmopathy. Sequenced sample: blood. The DNA sequence reads TGTGCCAGCAGTGCATCGGGGACTAGCGTCCACAATGAGCAGTTCTTC. This yields the protein CASSASGTSVHNEQFF.